The 5 T cell receptor beta chains presented below share a single source sample, sequenced in a study of T cells in Graves' hyperthyroidism and ophthalmopathy. TCR beta CDR3 regions were amplified from RNA. The HTBI primer set was used in a first-round RT-PCR of the TCR CDR3. TCRdb processed the multiplex PCR reads anew with MiXCR; each CDR3 protein has one entry. Here the sample spans about 290,000 distinct CDR3 sequences, roughly 13% being singletons. What was sequenced was blood. These receptors came from a woman aged 40 to 50 with Graves' hyperthyroidism.

This clonotype was counted ten times or more. V is TRBV6-2 or TRBV6-3 and J is TRBJ1-2, with 10 positions matching TRBD1. This CDR3 region has 15 residues. CDR1 is MNHEY and CDR2 is SVGEGT in the germline V gene. The J segment lost 6 bases and the V segment lost 5 bases, leaving 9 bases of the junction unmatched. CDR3 region: CASSSRDRGFDGYTF. The CDR3 coding sequence is TGTGCCAGCAGTAGCCGGGACAGGGGATTCGATGGCTACACCTTC.

As to this clonotype: This may be a read error: a much more frequent sequence differs by one nucleotide. This sequence joins TRBV20-1 and TRBJ2-7, with D unresolved. Germline CDR1 is DFQATT and CDR2 is SNEGSKA (reference sequence). This CDR3 spans 13 amino acids. CDR3 sequence reads: CSAPRPLSYDQYF. CDR3 DNA: TGCAGTGCACCTCGCCCATTATCCTACGATCAGTACTTC.

There are many counts of this clonotype. This chain joins TRBV2 and TRBJ2-5; D ambiguous. This CDR3 has 13 residues. CDR1 is SNHLY and CDR2 is FYNNEI in the germline V gene. The V end lost 4 bases, the J end lost 5 bases, and 11 bases lay between the germline ends. The CDR3 sequence: CASSGGFFETQYF. The CDR3 bases are TGTGCCAGCAGTGGTGGGTTTTTTGAGACCCAGTACTTC.

In its sample, this clonotype was seen a few times. This chain uses TRBV5-6 with TRBJ1-5; the D gene is possibly TRBD1 (5 bases). V lost 4 bases to trimming and J lost 5 bases, with 7 bases between them. CDR3 length: 12 amino acids. Germline V CDR1 and CDR2: SGHDT, YYEEEE. The CDR3, as DNA: TGTGCCAGCAGCGTACAGGATCAGCCCCAGCATTTT. This codes for CASSVQDQPQHF.

In this sample, this clonotype turned up many times. V usage is TRBV12-3 or TRBV12-4 and J usage is TRBJ2-5; 10 nucleotides agree with TRBD2. J lost 5 bases, V lost 6 bases, and 3 bases had no gene match. The CDR3 has 13 amino acids. CDR3: CASRERGGETQYF. The CDR3 nucleotides read TGTGCCAGCAGAGAGCGGGGGGGGGAGACCCAGTACTTC.